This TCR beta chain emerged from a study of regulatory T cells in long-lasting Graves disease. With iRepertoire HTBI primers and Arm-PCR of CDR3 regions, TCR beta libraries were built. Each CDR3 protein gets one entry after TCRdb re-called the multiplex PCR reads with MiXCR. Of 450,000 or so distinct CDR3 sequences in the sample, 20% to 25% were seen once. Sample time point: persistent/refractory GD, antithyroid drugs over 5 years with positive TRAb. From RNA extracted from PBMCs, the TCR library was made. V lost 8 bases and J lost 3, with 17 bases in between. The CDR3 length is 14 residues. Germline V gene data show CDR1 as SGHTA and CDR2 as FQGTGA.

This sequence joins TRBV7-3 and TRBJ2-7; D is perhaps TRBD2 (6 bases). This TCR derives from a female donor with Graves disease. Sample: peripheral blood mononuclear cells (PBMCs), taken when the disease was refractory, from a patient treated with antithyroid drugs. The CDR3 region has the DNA TGTGCCAGCTTCCCCCAGCGGGCCCACTACGAGCAGTACTTC. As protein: CASFPQRAHYEQYF.